This T cell receptor (beta chain) was documented in a study of identifying expanded T cells in peripheral blood. The protocol was immunoSEQ multiplex PCR, while the TCRdb copy is restricted to in-frame clones and leaves out a portion. Among tens of thousands of clones listed, around 87% were seen once. This TCR was recovered from a person aged 18 to 69 in good health. Sequences were obtained from blood.

The CDR3 reads CASSRDQGARGEKLFF. CDR3 DNA sequence: TGTGCCAGCTCACGTGACCAGGGGGCGCGAGGTGAAAAACTGTTTTTT. This sequence joins TRBV18 and TRBJ1-4; 8 positions agree with TRBD1. Germline CDR1 and CDR2: KGHSH and LQKENI. The CDR3 contains 16 residues. With 4 bases clipped from V and 7 bases from J, the junction kept 11 bases outside the gene matches.